This T cell receptor (beta chain) stems from a study of blood T cell repertoires in COVID-19 (dated by TCRdb to about 2020). At the level of the whole study: The collaborator samples originated in the United States, Italy and Spain and spanned the acute and convalescent phases of COVID-19. The material from the prospective study consisted of cDNA or gDNA derived from T cells, B-cell-depleted T cells, or PBMCs. Subjects who had been exposed to COVID-19, were actively infected with it, or had recovered from it provided the deeply sampled blood TCRbeta repertoires that made up the dataset. A freely available public database, intended as a resource for researchers studying the immune response to SARS-CoV-2, is where the repertoires were released. The samples were drawn from two sources: the first 160 participants of the ongoing ImmuneRACE study, and 1,000 to 1,500 subjects contributed by 6 global collaborators. The sample metadata nearly always contained a de-identified subject ID, COVID-19 status, age in years and sex. Where HLA class I and class II types were available, the types were taken from metadata supplied by the sample provider, not from assay-based typing.

The paper's findings and limits, for the study overall: How much clinical and demographic metadata was included differed by source and by participant, and the metadata was provided uncurated.

Each collaborating institution followed its own protocols to collect whole blood in K2EDTA tubes. For TCRbeta analysis, collaborator samples were shipped as frozen whole blood, as isolated PBMCs, or as DNA extracted from either sample type. Taken from the germline V gene, the CDR1 and CDR2 loops are MGHRA and YSYEKL. The germline V end is reduced by 5 bases and the J end by 4 bases; junction bases left unmatched: 8. The CDR3, from cysteine to phenylalanine, totals 15 residues. Only the CDR3 portion is preserved as DNA: 45 bases, with reading frame beginning at the first base. Concerning this clone: Its antigen has not been determined. Per-nucleotide qualities are absent, and no much larger clonotype sits a single base away.

TCRbeta CDR3 regions were amplified from genomic DNA using the immunoSEQ Assay, a bias-controlled multiplex PCR. In the original analysis: Nucleated cell counts per sample were estimated from amplification of reference gene primers within the assay. To quantify the absolute abundance of each unique TCRbeta CDR3 rearrangement, sequence reads were collapsed and filtered. For each sample, productive Simpson clonality was calculated as the square root of Simpson's diversity index over productive rearrangements. This is the immuneACCESS table as TCRdb keeps it, with only in-frame sequences that have V and J called. A part of the clones is gone; compared with another copy, unresolved V genes explain less than half, and the rest is unexplained. V, J and clone size derive from that table, while D and trimming were established from the DNA sequence. The sample table records about 58,000 clones; about nine tenths of these occur just once. Jointly, the top ten make up 6.5% to 8.5% of the sample.

Rearrangement joined TRBV4-1 to TRBJ2-5; 9 bases in the middle match TRBD1. Sequenced sample: peripheral blood. The source is a woman in her 70s with active COVID-19. The CDR3 region reads CASSWTGVVRETQYF. Read as DNA, the sequence is TGCGCCAGCAGCTGGACAGGGGTTGTAAGAGAGACCCAGTACTTC.